The sequence of this T cell receptor (beta chain) was determined in a study of T-cell reconstitution after alpha-beta-depleted transplantation in children. Construction of the TCRbeta library involved unique molecular identifiers. MiXCR, applied by TCRdb to the PCR reads, yields one record per CDR3 protein. The top ten clones hold approximately 5% of a sample with about 830,000 distinct CDR3 sequences, approximately 15% of them seen once. This clonotype was seen a handful of times. V lost 5 bases, J lost 9 bases, and 10 bases lay in between. This CDR3 has 11 amino acids. Germline loops: CDR1 MGHRA, CDR2 YSYEKL.

The V call is TRBV4-1, the J call TRBJ2-5, with D perhaps being TRBD1 or TRBD2 (5 bases each). The starting material was PBMCs, mostly from graft donor cells, obtained 360 days after TCRalphabeta/CD19-depleted stem cell transplant. This receptor was taken from a male patient younger than 18 who had a stem cell transplant for acute lymphoblastic leukemia, so the T cells may come from the graft donor. The DNA of the CDR3 is TGCGCCAGCAGCGTCGGGACGTCCCAGTACTTC. As protein: CASSVGTSQYF.